This T cell receptor beta chain was sequenced during a study of control samples from healthy donors and cancer patients (dated by TCRdb to between 2020 and 2021). The library was made by the immunoSEQ multiplex PCR assay. Sourced from immuneACCESS, this table was stored by TCRdb with only in-frame sequences that have V and J called. A share of the clones is absent; for the studies checked, an unresolved V gene accounts for under half, and the remainder has no known explanation. The sample table shows over 50,000 clones, and around 96% are seen once. The ten largest clones take up less than 1.1% of the sample. Points on this clone: It has no known antigen specificity. Per-base qualities were not stored, and no clone one base away is much larger.

The sequencing input was blood. This TCR was sampled from a woman aged 18-35 years in good health.

The nucleotides read TGTGCCAGCTCACCAGTTTCCACCGACTCTAACTATGGCTACACCTTC. Its protein product is CASSPVSTDSNYGYTF. The chain employs TRBV18 and TRBJ1-2, with the D gene too uncertain to name. V is clipped by 2 bases and J by 0 bases, and the sequence between their germline boundaries is 13 bases long. Based on the germline V gene, the CDR1 and CDR2 sequences are KGHSH and LQKENI. Spanning cysteine to phenylalanine, the CDR3 consists of 16 amino acids. The CDR3 DNA has 48 bases and is translated from base 1.